Here is one TCR beta chain with its context. Original processing methods: Nucleated cell number was recorded as an estimate derived from reference gene primer amplification. Clones were read by immunoSEQ multiplex PCR, and TCRdb kept only the in-frame ones, dropping some. Clone size and V and J calls were adopted from that table, with D and trimming inferred from the DNA. The sample has about 200,000 clones; approximately 86% are singletons. This record belongs to a study of blood T cell repertoires in COVID-19. Across the whole study: The study drew acute and convalescent COVID-19 samples from the United States, Italy and Spain.

The CDR3 is 11 amino acids. V lost 7 bases and J lost 3, with 7 bases in between. Germline V gene sequence: CDR1 MNHEY, CDR2 SVGAGI. This rearrangement joins TRBV6-5 to TRBJ2-7; D gene uncertain. The specimen was peripheral blood. This sequence originates from a man aged 60 to 69 with COVID-19, enrolled during active disease. CDR3 residues: CASTSSYEQYF. CDR3 in DNA: TGTGCCAGCACCTCGAGCTACGAGCAGTACTTC.